This T cell receptor beta chain was captured in a study of cytomegalovirus exposure and HLA in healthy donors. The study's findings and limits: Researchers catalogued roughly 170 TCR beta chains as cytomegalovirus-associated.

The PCR was carried out with 60 Vbeta primers and 13 Jbeta primers. Produced via immunoSEQ multiplex PCR; TCRdb's table is partial and in-frame only. The data show more than 90,000 clones, approximately 85% seen once. The V gene lost 4 bases and the J gene lost 2 bases, with 13 bases spanning the gap. This CDR3 comprises 15 residues. Germline assignment: CDR1 MDHEN and CDR2 SYDVKM. As to this clone: No antigen is known for it.

Sequencing used PBMCs. The rearrangement links TRBV28 to TRBJ2-3, with a possible D match to TRBD2 (7 bases). This sequence originates from a man younger than 40 in good health and CMV-seronegative. The CDR3 is CASSSPGGHTDTQYF. As DNA, the CDR3 is TGTGCCAGCAGTTCCCCGGGGGGACACACAGATACGCAGTATTTT.